This is a list of T cell receptor beta chains from one sample in a study of blood T cells in healthy people across ages. TCRdb re-derived calls from the 5' RACE reads in MiXCR, one entry per CDR3 protein. This table has hundreds of thousands of distinct CDR3 sequences, 24% appearing once. These data were likewise used in another study, on T cells of mothers and their children.

Input material: blood. The origin of the receptors is a boy aged 5 to 17 in good health. CDR3s include the opening cysteine and the closing phenylalanine or tryptophan. D genes are given only for firm matches.

CATSPSGGTDTQYF	TRBV18	TRBJ2-3	14	NA
CASSEALGESTDTQYF	TRBV6-1	TRBJ2-3	16	NA
CASSQSNDRNTEAFF	TRBV28	TRBJ1-1	15	NA
CASRGLVGETQYF	TRBV6-1	NA	13	NA
CASSQRGGSSYNEQFF	TRBV7-8	TRBJ2-1	16	NA
CASSLGVRGVQQTQYF	TRBV7-7	TRBJ2-5	16	NA
CASSYPAGQMGGYTF	TRBV6-2/TRBV6-3	TRBJ1-2	15	NA
CATSDLQIGDRYNEQFF	TRBV24-1	TRBJ2-1	17	NA
CASRSTGGSIYEQYF	TRBV6-5	TRBJ2-7	15	TRBD1
CSAIGLAGAPRQETQYF	TRBV20-1	TRBJ2-5	17	TRBD2
CASTLGPGQRLYEQYF	TRBV7-9	TRBJ2-7	16	NA